One sample yielded the 6 T cell receptor beta chains listed below, sequenced in a study of T cells in tuberculosis. Time point reported: new active TB diagnosis, blood taken before or within 7 days of starting treatment. The protocol was immunoSEQ multiplex PCR, while the TCRdb copy is restricted to in-frame clones and leaves out a portion. The table lists 20,000 to 25,000 clones, approximately 85% of them singletons. The material sequenced was PBMCs, taken at tuberculosis diagnosis. The receptor source for this set is an adult with tuberculosis.

The CDR3 here is CASRASGGPGEQYF. The CDR3 DNA reads as TGTGCCAGTCGGGCTAGCGGGGGACCTGGCGAGCAGTACTTC. V usage is TRBV6-1 and J usage is TRBJ2-7; 10 positions agree with TRBD2. The CDR3 spans 14 residues. Germline V gene sequence: CDR1 MNHNS, CDR2 SASEGT. V lost 9 bases to trimming and J lost 6 bases; unmatched junction nucleotides: 11.

This chain connects TRBV5-1 to TRBJ2-2; 9 nucleotides match TRBD2. Germline V gene data show CDR1 as SGHRS and CDR2 as YFSETQ. With 0 bases clipped from V and 6 bases from J, the junction kept 6 bases outside the gene matches. CDR3 length equals 16 residues. CDR3 protein: CASSLVIAGDAGELFF. Here the CDR3 DNA reads TGCGCCAGCAGCTTGGTAATAGCGGGAGATGCCGGGGAGCTGTTTTTT.

The chain couples TRBV6-1 to TRBJ1-5; D gene unclear. V lost 5 bases and J lost 5, with 7 bases in between. This CDR3 has 12 residues. Germline assignment: CDR1 MNHNS and CDR2 SASEGT. The CDR3 coding sequence is TGTGCCAGCAGTACCGGGTATCAGCCCCAGCATTTT. This sequence encodes CASSTGYQPQHF.

CDR3 region: CASYYRARGRGNQPQHF. The CDR3, as DNA: TGTGCCAGCTACTACCGGGCCAGGGGAAGAGGCAATCAGCCCCAGCATTTT. The rearrangement uses TRBV21-1 and TRBJ1-5; TRBD1, the table's D call, lacks a check against the DNA. TRBV21-1 is shown as a pseudogene. This CDR3 region has 17 residues.

The gene calls are TRBV7-9 and TRBJ1-5; no definite D call. Trimming cost V 1 base and J 3 bases, with 10 bases left between them. Germline CDR1 SEHNR, CDR2 FQNEAQ (reference sequence). This CDR3 is built from 15 residues. The CDR3 bases are TGTGCCAGCAGCTTAGATCCCGGGGTCAATCAGCCCCAGCATTTT. Residues: CASSLDPGVNQPQHF.

The chain carries TRBV19 and TRBJ2-7; 9 bases are shared with TRBD2. The CDR3 contains 12 residues. Germline values: CDR1 LNHDA, CDR2 SQIVND (reference sequence). Unmatched junction bases numbered 8, after V lost 10 bases and J lost 7 bases. CDR3 nucleotides: TGTGCCACCCTGGGACTAGCACGGGAGCAGTACTTC. Its protein is CATLGLAREQYF.